One sample yielded the 3 T cell receptor beta chains listed below, sequenced in a study of blood T cell repertoires in COVID-19. Profiling relied on immunoSEQ multiplex PCR, and the TCRdb table lists in-frame clones only, not all of them. The sample has around 210,000 clones; around four fifths are singletons. Sequenced material: peripheral blood. These receptors all stem from a man aged 55 to 70 with COVID-19, enrolled during active disease.

V and J are TRBV6-1 and TRBJ2-1; D perhaps matches TRBD2 (5 bases). Trimming left V 2 bases short and J 5 bases short, with 10 bases between. The CDR3 contains 14 residues. Per the germline V gene, CDR1 is MNHNS and CDR2 is SASEGT. CDR3 bases: TGTGCCAGCAGTGAAACCGGACTCGACAATGAGCAGTTCTTC. Translating gives CASSETGLDNEQFF.

The DNA for the CDR3 is TGTGCCAGCAGCGGTGGACAGGGCTTCTACAATGAGCAGTTCTTC. Translated: CASSGGQGFYNEQFF. The rearrangement joins TRBV5-6 to TRBJ2-1; TRBD1 matches at 8 bases. The CDR3 has 15 residues. The V gene end was trimmed by 4 bases and the J gene end by 3 bases; junction bases not matched to a gene: 6. Per the germline V gene, CDR1 is SGHDT and CDR2 is YYEEEE.

The chain links TRBV7-3 to TRBJ2-7, with 7 positions matching TRBD2. Looked up from germline, CDR1 is SGHTA and CDR2 is FQGTGA. With 2 bases clipped from V and 5 bases from J, the junction kept 6 bases outside the gene matches. The CDR3 is 14 amino acids. The CDR3 DNA follows: TGTGCCAGCAGCTTATCCGGGGGGATGGACGAGCAGTACTTC. Its protein product is CASSLSGGMDEQYF.